Listed below are T cell receptor beta chains from one sample, sequenced in a study of shared clonotypes between healthy human individuals. This table comes from immunoSEQ multiplex PCR, and its TCRdb copy is limited to in-frame clones, with some not included. In the table there are about 2 million clones, roughly 95% of which are singletons. Specimen: naive CD4+ T cells sorted from blood. These receptors all come from a man between 18 and 35 years old in good health. CDR3s include the opening cysteine and the closing phenylalanine or tryptophan. Each record gives: V gene, J gene, D gene, CDR3 protein, CDR3 DNA. The D gene is left open where the match is weak.

V: TRBV6-6
J: TRBJ2-7
D: TRBD1
CDR3: CASSRGSYEQYF
DNA: TGTGCCAGCAGCAGGGGGTCTTACGAGCAGTACTTC

V: TRBV30
J: TRBJ1-5
D: .
CDR3: CAWSAELRNQPQHF
DNA: TGTGCCTGGAGTGCTGAATTGCGAAATCAGCCCCAGCATTTT

V: TRBV11-2
J: TRBJ2-2
D: .
CDR3: CASIPERRNTGELFF
DNA: TGTGCCAGCATCCCGGAGAGGAGGAACACCGGGGAGCTGTTTTTT

V: TRBV19
J: TRBJ2-1
D: .
CDR3: CASSTSGGYEQFF
DNA: TGTGCCAGTAGTACCTCCGGCGGGTATGAGCAGTTCTTC

V: TRBV15
J: TRBJ2-7
D: .
CDR3: CATSHLPHEQYF
DNA: TGTGCCACCAGCCACCTCCCTCACGAGCAGTACTTC

V: TRBV10-3
J: TRBJ2-5
D: TRBD1
CDR3: CACAGGGETQYF
DNA: TGTGCCTGCGCAGGGGGTGGAGAGACCCAGTACTTC

V: TRBV10-3
J: TRBJ1-2
D: TRBD1
CDR3: CATEQGYGYTF
DNA: TGTGCCACCGAACAGGGGTATGGCTACACCTTC

V: TRBV18
J: TRBJ1-6
D: .
CDR3: CASSIDRYSPLHF
DNA: TGTGCCAGCTCAATCGACAGGTATTCACCCCTCCACTTT

V: TRBV6-4
J: TRBJ2-2
D: .
CDR3: CASSTESYTGELFF
DNA: TGTGCCAGCTCGACTGAATCGTACACCGGGGAGCTGTTTTTT

V: TRBV5-6
J: TRBJ1-4
D: .
CDR3: CASSLEGPGTFATNEKLFF
DNA: TGTGCCAGCAGCTTGGAGGGGCCCGGGACTTTTGCAACTAATGAAAAACTGTTTTTT

V: TRBV4-1
J: TRBJ2-5
D: TRBD2
CDR3: CASSQDAIAGETQYF
DNA: TGCGCCAGCAGCCAAGATGCGATAGCGGGTGAGACCCAGTACTTC

V: TRBV5-4
J: TRBJ2-5
D: TRBD2
CDR3: CASSAGHQRTSGYLETQYF
DNA: TGTGCCAGCAGCGCCGGACATCAAAGGACTAGCGGGTACCTAGAGACCCAGTACTTC

V: TRBV5-1
J: TRBJ2-3
D: .
CDR3: CASSPGQSSKASTDTQYF
DNA: TGCGCCAGCAGCCCAGGACAGTCCTCGAAGGCTAGCACAGATACGCAGTATTTT